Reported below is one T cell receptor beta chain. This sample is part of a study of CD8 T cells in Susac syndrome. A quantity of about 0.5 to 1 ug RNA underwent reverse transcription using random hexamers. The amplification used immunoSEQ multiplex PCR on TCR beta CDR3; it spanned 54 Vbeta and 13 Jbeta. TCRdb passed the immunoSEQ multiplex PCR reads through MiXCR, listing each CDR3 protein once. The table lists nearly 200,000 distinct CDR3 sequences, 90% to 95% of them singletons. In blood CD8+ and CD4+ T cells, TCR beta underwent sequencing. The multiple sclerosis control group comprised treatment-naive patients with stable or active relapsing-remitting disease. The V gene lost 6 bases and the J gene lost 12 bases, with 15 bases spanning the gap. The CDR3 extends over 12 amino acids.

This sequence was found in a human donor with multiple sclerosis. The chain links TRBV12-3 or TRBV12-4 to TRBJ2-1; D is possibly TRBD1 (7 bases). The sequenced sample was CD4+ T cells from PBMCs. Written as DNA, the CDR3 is TGTGCCAGCAGGATCAACAGGGGAGGGCAGTTCTTC. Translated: CASRINRGGQFF.